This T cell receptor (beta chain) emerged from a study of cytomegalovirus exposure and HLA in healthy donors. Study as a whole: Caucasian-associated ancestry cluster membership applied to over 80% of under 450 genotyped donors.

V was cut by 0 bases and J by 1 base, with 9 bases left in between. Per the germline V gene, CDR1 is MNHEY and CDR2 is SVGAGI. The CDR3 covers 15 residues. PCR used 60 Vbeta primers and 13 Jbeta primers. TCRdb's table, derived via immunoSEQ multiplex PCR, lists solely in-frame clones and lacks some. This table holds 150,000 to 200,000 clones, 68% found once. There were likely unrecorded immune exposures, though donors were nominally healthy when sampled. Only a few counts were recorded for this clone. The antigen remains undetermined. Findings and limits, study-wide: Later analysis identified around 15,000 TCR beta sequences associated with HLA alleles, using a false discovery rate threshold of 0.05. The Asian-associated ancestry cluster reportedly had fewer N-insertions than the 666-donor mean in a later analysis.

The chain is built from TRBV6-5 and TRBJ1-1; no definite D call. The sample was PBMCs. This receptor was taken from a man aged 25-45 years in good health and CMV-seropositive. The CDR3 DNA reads TGTGCCAGCAGTTACTCGGGTTCGGGGAACACTGAAGCTTTCTTT. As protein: CASSYSGSGNTEAFF.